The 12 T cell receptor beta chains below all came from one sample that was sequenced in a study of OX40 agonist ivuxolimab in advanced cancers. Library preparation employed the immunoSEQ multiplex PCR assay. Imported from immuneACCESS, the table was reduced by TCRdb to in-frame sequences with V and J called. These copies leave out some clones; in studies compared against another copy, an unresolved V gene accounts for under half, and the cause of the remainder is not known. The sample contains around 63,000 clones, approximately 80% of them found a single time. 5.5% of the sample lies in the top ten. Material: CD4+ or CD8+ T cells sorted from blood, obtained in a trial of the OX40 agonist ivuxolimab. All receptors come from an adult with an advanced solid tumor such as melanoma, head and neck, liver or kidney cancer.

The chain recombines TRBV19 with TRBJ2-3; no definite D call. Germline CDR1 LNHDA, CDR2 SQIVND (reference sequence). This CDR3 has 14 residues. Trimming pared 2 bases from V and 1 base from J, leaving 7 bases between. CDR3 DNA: TGTGCCAGTAGTATAAGCCAGGGCACAGATACGCAGTATTTT. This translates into CASSISQGTDTQYF.

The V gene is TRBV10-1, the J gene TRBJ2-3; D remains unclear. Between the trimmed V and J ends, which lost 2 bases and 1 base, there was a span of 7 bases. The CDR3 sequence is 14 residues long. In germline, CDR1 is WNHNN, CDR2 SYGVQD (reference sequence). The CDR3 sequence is CASSEDSRTDTQYF. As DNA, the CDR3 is TGCGCCAGCAGTGAGGACTCCCGCACAGATACGCAGTATTTT.

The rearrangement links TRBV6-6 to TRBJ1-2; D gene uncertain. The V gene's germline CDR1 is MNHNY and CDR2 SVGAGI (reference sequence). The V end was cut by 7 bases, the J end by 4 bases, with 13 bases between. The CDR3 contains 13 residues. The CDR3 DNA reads TGTGCCAGCATCAAAGGCGGACTCTATGGCTACACCTTC. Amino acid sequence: CASIKGGLYGYTF.

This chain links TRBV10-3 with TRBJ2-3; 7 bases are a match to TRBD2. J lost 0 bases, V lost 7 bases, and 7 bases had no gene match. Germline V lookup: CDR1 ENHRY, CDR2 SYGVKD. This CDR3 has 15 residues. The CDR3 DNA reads TGTGCCATCAAGCCTAGCGGCACTAGCACAGATACGCAGTATTTT. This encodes CAIKPSGTSTDTQYF.

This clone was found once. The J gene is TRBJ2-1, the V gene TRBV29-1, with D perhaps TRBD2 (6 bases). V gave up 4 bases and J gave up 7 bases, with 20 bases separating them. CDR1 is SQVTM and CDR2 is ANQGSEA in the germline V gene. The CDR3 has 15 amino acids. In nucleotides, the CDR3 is TGCAGCGTTGGGGCGGCGGGACTGCTTGGTAATGAGCAGTTCTTC. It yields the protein CSVGAAGLLGNEQFF.

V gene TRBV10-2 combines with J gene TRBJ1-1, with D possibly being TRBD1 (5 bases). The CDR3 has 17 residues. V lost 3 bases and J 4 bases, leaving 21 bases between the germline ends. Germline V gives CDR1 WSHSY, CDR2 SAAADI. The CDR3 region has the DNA TGCGCCAGCAGTGATGTTTTGCCCACCAGGGAGAGCACTGAAGCTTTCTTT. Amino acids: CASSDVLPTRESTEAFF.

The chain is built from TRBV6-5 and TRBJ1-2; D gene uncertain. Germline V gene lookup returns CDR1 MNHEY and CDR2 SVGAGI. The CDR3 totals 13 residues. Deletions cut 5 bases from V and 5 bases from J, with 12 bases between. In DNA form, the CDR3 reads TGTGCCAGCAGTCCTGACCCCCCATATGGCTACACCTTC. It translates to CASSPDPPYGYTF.

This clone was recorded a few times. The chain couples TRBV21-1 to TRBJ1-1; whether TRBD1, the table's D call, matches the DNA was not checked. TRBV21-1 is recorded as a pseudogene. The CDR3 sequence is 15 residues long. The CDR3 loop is CASSSPQANGTEAFF. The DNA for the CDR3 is TGTGCCAGCAGCAGCCCACAGGCGAATGGCACTGAAGCTTTCTTT.

The CDR3: CASSIRTGESPLHF. The CDR3 DNA reads as TGTGCCAGTAGTATTCGGACAGGGGAGTCACCCCTCCACTTT. This chain uses TRBV19 with TRBJ1-6, with TRBD1 identical over 9 bases. The CDR3 contains 14 residues. J was trimmed by 10 bases and V by 3 bases; bases with no gene match: 4. Germline V gene data show CDR1 as LNHDA and CDR2 as SQIVND (reference sequence).

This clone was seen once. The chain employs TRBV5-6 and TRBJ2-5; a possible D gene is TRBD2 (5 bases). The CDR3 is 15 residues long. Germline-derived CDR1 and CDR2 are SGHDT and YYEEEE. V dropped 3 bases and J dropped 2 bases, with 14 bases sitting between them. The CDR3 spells CASSWRQPQQETQYF. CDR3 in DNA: TGTGCCAGCAGCTGGAGGCAGCCTCAACAAGAGACCCAGTACTTC.

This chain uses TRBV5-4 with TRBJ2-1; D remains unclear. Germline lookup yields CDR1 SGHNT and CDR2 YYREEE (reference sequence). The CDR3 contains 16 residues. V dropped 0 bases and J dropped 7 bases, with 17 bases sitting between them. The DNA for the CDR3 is TGTGCCAGCAGCTTGGCCCTTGGGGTTGAAGAAAATGAGCAGTTCTTC. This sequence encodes CASSLALGVEENEQFF.

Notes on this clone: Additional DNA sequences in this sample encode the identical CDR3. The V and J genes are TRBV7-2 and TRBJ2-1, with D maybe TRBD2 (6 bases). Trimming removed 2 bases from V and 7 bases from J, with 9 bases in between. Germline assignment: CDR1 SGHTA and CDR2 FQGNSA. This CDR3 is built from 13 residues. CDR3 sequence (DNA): TGTGCCAGCAGCTTACGTCGGGGGAATGAGCAGTTCTTC. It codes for CASSLRRGNEQFF. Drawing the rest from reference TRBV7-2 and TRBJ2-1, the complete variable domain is GAGVSQSPSNKVTEKGKDVELRCDPISGHTALYWYRQSLGQGLEFLIYFQGNSAPDKSGLPSDRFSAERTGGSVSTLTIQRTQQEDSAVYLCASSLRRGNEQFFGPGTRLTVL.